This T cell receptor beta chain was identified during a study of glioma-infiltrating T cells after dendritic cell vaccination. Deletions cut 4 bases from V and 0 bases from J, with 13 bases between. This CDR3 has 15 residues. Per the germline V gene, CDR1 is MNHNS and CDR2 is SASEGT. Profiled with immunoSEQ multiplex PCR; TCRdb holds only in-frame clones, not every one. The sample consists of over 55,000 clones, 81% of them appearing once. PBMC sampling occurred before vaccination, two weeks after the third dose, and at progression. V usage is TRBV6-1 and J usage is TRBJ2-7; no reliable D call. The specimen was blood, collected before dendritic cell vaccination. The sequence came from a human donor with glioblastoma. The CDR3 DNA sequence: TGTGCCAGCAGTGCCGGGTTAGCCCACTCCTACGAGCAGTACTTC. Its translation: CASSAGLAHSYEQYF.